The rows below give T cell receptor beta chains drawn from one sample of a study of OX40 agonist ivuxolimab in advanced cancers. Measured with immunoSEQ multiplex PCR; TCRdb has only the in-frame clones, and not every one. The sample has around 30,000 clones; approximately 85% are singletons. The specimen comprised CD4+ or CD8+ T cells sorted from blood, sampled in a trial of the OX40 agonist ivuxolimab. The receptors stem from an adult with an advanced solid tumor such as melanoma, head and neck, liver or kidney cancer. Both conserved end residues are part of each CDR3. The D gene is left open where the match is weak. Clone sizes are given selectively: once, few, many, or a class where the clone is expanded.

TRBJ2-3 TRBV7-8 TRBD2 . TGTGCCAGCAGCTCAGGGGCTAGCGGGGGGCCCGCAGATACGCAGTATTTT CASSSGASGGPADTQYF
TRBJ1-5 TRBV4-1 TRBD1 . TGCGCCAGCAGCCAAGTGACAGGGGTTAATCAGCCCCAGCATTTT CASSQVTGVNQPQHF
TRBJ1-2 TRBV7-6 . . TGTGCCAGCAGCTTAGAATGGACGGGCTATGGCTACACCTTC CASSLEWTGYGYTF
TRBJ2-3 TRBV30 . . TGTGCCTGTGGTAGAGGGGTAGATACGCAGTATTTT CACGRGVDTQYF
TRBJ1-2 TRBV28 . once TGTGCCAGCAGTTCAGGGTTGGTTGGCTACACCTTC CASSSGLVGYTF
TRBJ2-3 TRBV19 . . TGTGCCAGTAGTCCATCTACGCTTTGGGCAGATACGCAGTATTTT CASSPSTLWADTQYF
TRBJ2-7 TRBV13 . . TGTGCCAGCAGCTTAGCCAGGGAACCCTACGAGCAGTACTTC CASSLAREPYEQYF
TRBJ2-1 TRBV27 TRBD2 . TGTGCCAGCAGTTTATTAGGCGGGACTAGCTCCTACAATGAGCAGTTCTTC CASSLLGGTSSYNEQFF
TRBJ1-6 TRBV28 . . TGTGCCAGCAGTTTCCCCCTAGGAACCTATAATTCACCCCTCCACTTT CASSFPLGTYNSPLHF
TRBJ2-7 TRBV11-2 . . TGTGCCAGCAGCTTAGAAACCCAGGGACCCTACGAGCAGTACTTC CASSLETQGPYEQYF
TRBJ2-7 TRBV7-2 TRBD1 . TGTGCCAGCAGTTCACCGGGACAGACCTACGAGCAGTACTTC CASSSPGQTYEQYF
TRBJ2-5 TRBV4-2 TRBD1 once TGTGCCAGCAGCCAAGAAGGCTGGGGGACAGTGGGGGAGACCCAGTACTTC CASSQEGWGTVGETQYF
TRBJ2-7 TRBV19 TRBD1 . TGTGCCAGTCAATCCGGGACAGGGGGCGTCGAGCAGTACTTC CASQSGTGGVEQYF
TRBJ1-4 TRBV4-3 TRBD1 . TGCGCCAGCAGCCAAGGGGACAGTGGGGATGAAAAACTGTTTTTT CASSQGDSGDEKLFF
TRBJ2-2 TRBV6-6 . . TGTGCCAGCAGGGACGGCGCGAACACCGGGGAGCTGTTTTTT CASRDGANTGELFF
TRBJ2-7 TRBV9 TRBD1 . TGTGCCAGCAGCGTATATGGGACAGGGGGTAACGAGCAGTACTTC CASSVYGTGGNEQYF
TRBJ1-2 TRBV25-1 TRBD1 . TGTGCCAGCAGTGAAGGACAGGGGTACTATGGCTACACCTTC CASSEGQGYYGYTF
TRBJ1-5 TRBV7-2 . . TGTGCCAGCAGCTTATGGGGGGGCGGCAATCAGCCCCAGCATTTT CASSLWGGGNQPQHF
TRBJ1-2 TRBV30 . . TGTGCCTGGAGTGTAGGCCTCTACTATGGCTACACCTTC CAWSVGLYYGYTF
TRBJ2-2 TRBV5-6 . . TGTGCCAGCAGCTTTGGGCCGGGCGGGGAGCTGTTTTTT CASSFGPGGELFF
TRBJ1-2 TRBV5-1 TRBD1 . TGCGCCAGCAGCTTGCGGGGGACAGGTGATGGCTACACCTTC CASSLRGTGDGYTF
TRBJ2-2 TRBV5-4 TRBD1 . TGTGCCAGCAGGTTGGACAGGGCGGACACCGGGGAGCTGTTTTTT CASRLDRADTGELFF
TRBJ1-5 TRBV28 . . TGTGCCGAAGCATCGAGACAGAGCAATCAGCCCCAGCATTTT CAEASRQSNQPQHF
TRBJ2-7 TRBV28 TRBD1 . TGTGCCAGCAGTTTAACAGGGGGCCAATCCTACGAGCAGTACTTC CASSLTGGQSYEQYF
TRBJ1-3 TRBV2 TRBD1 . TGTGCCAGCAGGGACTTATGGGGGACAGAATTTTCAAGCTCTGGAAACACCATATATTTT CASRDLWGTEFSSSGNTIYF
TRBJ2-1 TRBV19 TRBD2 . TGTGCCACTACGAGCGGGGGAGACTACAATGAGCAGTTCTTC CATTSGGDYNEQFF
TRBJ1-3 TRBV6-5 . . TGTGCCAGCAGTTACGGGAGATCTGGAAACACCATATATTTT CASSYGRSGNTIYF
TRBJ2-3 TRBV10-2 TRBD2 . TGCGCCAGCAGAGCGGGGTCGGGCACAGATACGCAGTATTTT CASRAGSGTDTQYF
TRBJ1-1 TRBV2 TRBD1 . TGTGCCAGCAGTTTTATAACAGGGGTGGGCACTGAAGCTTTCTTT CASSFITGVGTEAFF
TRBJ2-7 TRBV4-1 TRBD2 . TGCGCCAGCAGCTCACTAGCGGGGGACCTTTACGAGCAGTACTTC CASSSLAGDLYEQYF
TRBJ1-2 TRBV7-9 . few TGTGCCAGCAGCCAGTACGGCGTCTACTATGGCTACACCTTC CASSQYGVYYGYTF
TRBJ2-3 TRBV6-5 . . TGTGCCAGCAGTTATGCAGCGCACACAGATACGCAGTATTTT CASSYAAHTDTQYF
TRBJ2-2 TRBV5-8 . few TGTGCCAGCAGCTCTCCGGACAGATACACCGGGGAGCTGTTTTTT CASSSPDRYTGELFF
TRBJ2-3 TRBV6-4 . . TGTGCCAGCAGTGGTGGGTCTAGCACAGATACGCAGTATTTT CASSGGSSTDTQYF
TRBJ1-2 TRBV6-1 . . TGTGCCAGCAGTGAGGAGACGAGGTGGGGTGGCTACACCTTC CASSEETRWGGYTF
TRBJ1-5 TRBV7-9 . . TGTGCCAGCAGCTCTGATAGCAATCAGCCCCAGCATTTT CASSSDSNQPQHF
TRBJ1-5 TRBV6-4 . . TGTGCCAGCAGTGACTCGACCATGAAGGGACCTGGGGGCAATCAGCCCCAGCATTTT CASSDSTMKGPGGNQPQHF
TRBJ2-7 TRBV28 . . TGTGCCAGCAGTTTTCGGTGGGGCAAGACGTCCTACGAGCAGTACTTC CASSFRWGKTSYEQYF
TRBJ2-3 TRBV19 . . TGTGCCAGTAGATCGGGAGATACGCAGTATTTT CASRSGDTQYF